These 30 T cell receptor beta chains came from one sample sequenced in a study of CD8+ T cells in alopecia areata. Sequencing templates came from extracted RNA that was reverse transcribed into cDNA. The repertoire was sequenced with immunoSEQ multiplex PCR; TCRdb's copy has only in-frame clones and lacks some. This sample comprises 290,000 or so clones, none seen once only. Cells that came from pooled cutaneous lymph nodes were sorted using CD4, CD8alpha, NKG2D, NKG2ACE and other markers. The source material was CD4+ T cells sorted from a lymph node. Source of these receptors: a C3H/HeJ mouse with alopecia areata. MHC haplotype here: H2-k.

Turning to this clone: Gene names refer to mouse genes. The sequence runs out 4 residues before the end of the CDR3; the remainder is reconstructed from the germline J gene. J is TRBJ2-4 and V is TRBV14; 10 nucleotides line up with TRBD1. Germline-derived CDR1 and CDR2 are SGHDT and FRDEAV. This CDR3 has 16 residues. J gave up 0 bases and V 5 bases, and 6 bases lay outside the gene matches. The covered CDR3 bases are TGTGCCAGCAGATTGACAGGGGGCGCGAGTCAAAAC. Amino acids: CASRLTGGASQN. The entire CDR3 protein is CASRLTGGASQNTLYF.

This clone came up a few times. The gene names given are mouse names. The observed sequence ends 4 residues before the CDR3 terminus, with the missing tail filled in from the germline J gene. The rearrangement joins TRBV13-1 to TRBJ1-1; 7 nucleotides match TRBD1. The CDR3 has 13 amino acids. The germline gives CDR1 NSHNY, CDR2 SYGAGN. With V trimmed by 3 bases and J by 3 bases, 2 bases remained unmatched. This chain's CDR3 is CASSGGTDTEVFF. The covered CDR3 bases are TGTGCCAGCAGTGGCGGGACAGACACA.

This clone was counted only a few times. Gene names and germline refer to mouse. With the read ending 4 residues before the CDR3 end, the germline J gene is used to fill in that end. V is TRBV1 and J is TRBJ2-2, with TRBD2 matching 10 bases. V was pared by 5 bases and J by 2 bases, with 5 bases of the junction left unmatched. This CDR3 is 16 amino acids long. Germline V CDR1 and CDR2: NSQYPW, LRSPGD (reference sequence). The CDR3 protein is CTCSPRLGGNTGQLYF. Partial CDR3 DNA: TGCACCTGCAGTCCAAGACTGGGGGGTAACACCGGG.

This clone was found a few times. The genes and germline here are from mouse. The read is 4 residues too short to cover the CDR3 end, so that end is filled in from the germline J gene. The chain couples TRBV13-3 to TRBJ1-1, with TRBD1 matching over 10 bases. The V gene's germline CDR1 is NNHDY and CDR2 SYVADS. The CDR3 consists of 13 residues. The covered CDR3 bases are TGTGCCAGCAGTGATTGGACAGGGGGA. Protein product: CASSDWTGG. The full CDR3 is CASSDWTGGEVFF.

This clone was detected only a few times. The genes and germline here are from mouse. From the germline J gene comes the end of the CDR3, since the read stops 4 residues before it. V and J are TRBV13-1 and TRBJ2-2; TRBD2 aligns across 11 bases. Trimming removed 2 bases from V and 2 bases from J; junction bases left unmatched: 5. CDR1 NSHNY and CDR2 SYGAGN come from the germline V gene. This CDR3 has 17 amino acids. Incomplete CDR3 DNA: TGTGCCAGCAGTGAGGACCGGGACTGGGGGAACACCGGG. Residues: CASSEDRDWGNTG. The complete CDR3 reads CASSEDRDWGNTGQLYF.

In its sample, this clone was seen a few times. Mouse names are used for the genes. The CDR3 end is not reached by the read, which stops 4 residues before it; the germline J gene fills it in. At the DNA level, this CDR3 is encoded by other sequences in the same sample as well. The V gene is TRBV13-1, the J gene TRBJ2-4; 10 nucleotides match TRBD1. Germline V lookup: CDR1 NSHNY, CDR2 SYGAGN. The CDR3 runs 14 residues. CDR3 DNA, as far as it was read: TGTGCCAGCAGTGCGACAGGGGGCGCGAAC. It is translated as CASSATGGAN. The full CDR3 protein is CASSATGGANTLYF.

This clone turned up a few times. All gene names here are mouse names. The sequence runs out 4 residues before the end of the CDR3; the remainder is reconstructed from the germline J gene. The chain employs TRBV13-2 and TRBJ2-5, with D possibly matching TRBD1 (6 bases). Per germline, CDR1 NNHNN and CDR2 SYGAGS (reference sequence). The CDR3 runs to 12 residues. The CDR3 sequence is CASGDDRDTQYF. CDR3 DNA, as far as it was read: TGTGCCAGCGGTGACGACAGGGAC.

The sample holds a few counts of this clone. Here the gene names and germline are mouse. The read finishes 4 residues shy of the CDR3 end, and the germline J gene is used to complete it. The sample contains more than one DNA sequence encoding this CDR3. The chain carries TRBV5 and TRBJ2-3; weak D call: TRBD1 (5 bases). Per germline, CDR1 LGHNA and CDR2 YNLKQL (reference sequence). V lost 0 bases to trimming and J lost 0 bases, with 10 bases between them. This CDR3 region has 16 residues. Partial CDR3 DNA: TGTGCCAGCAGCCAAGATACAGGCCCTAGTGCAGAA. Its translation is CASSQDTGPSAE. The full CDR3 protein reads CASSQDTGPSAETLYF.

This clone has only a few counts. The gene symbols are mouse symbols. The read ends 4 residues early relative to the CDR3; the germline J gene fills the gap. The V and J genes are TRBV13-1 and TRBJ2-1; TRBD1 might be the D (6 bases). CDR3 length equals 16 residues. Germline V gene sequence: CDR1 NSHNY, CDR2 SYGAGN. V was pared by 0 bases and J by 0 bases, with 10 bases between. The DNA read from the CDR3 is TGTGCCAGCAGTGATGCAAGACAGGATAACTATGCT. Amino acids: CASSDARQDNYA. The CDR3 in full is CASSDARQDNYAEQFF.

This clone was detected only a few times. Mouse gene names apply. The read finishes 4 residues shy of the CDR3 end, and the germline J gene is used to complete it. The chain is built from TRBV13-3 and TRBJ2-2; 7 nucleotides line up with TRBD1. Trimming removed 5 bases from V and 0 bases from J; junction bases left unmatched: 4. Germline V gene data show CDR1 as NNHDY and CDR2 as SYVADS. There are 15 residues in the CDR3. CDR3 in amino acids: CASRIGTANTGQLYF. CDR3 bases read: TGTGCCAGCAGGATCGGGACAGCAAACACCGGG.

This clone was seen only a few times. Genes and germline are mouse. The sequenced part of the CDR3 DNA is TGTGCCAGCAGTGATCCGGGGGGGCGCGCCGGG. It yields the protein CASSDPGGRAG. The complete CDR3 reads CASSDPGGRAGQLYF. The chain links TRBV13-1 to TRBJ2-2, with 8 bases that match TRBD2. The read gets to within 4 residues of the CDR3 end, and the germline J gene fills in the rest. This CDR3 is built from 15 residues. After removal of 1 base from V and 6 bases from J, the junction contained 5 bases not matched to a gene. Per the germline V gene, CDR1 is NSHNY and CDR2 is SYGAGN.

With respect to this clone: Gene names denote mouse genes. The read is 4 residues too short to cover the CDR3 end, so that end is filled in from the germline J gene. V is TRBV19 and J is TRBJ2-1; 7 bases match TRBD1. Germline trimming cut 0 bases from V and 2 bases from J; bases unmatched to any gene: 2. CDR1 is FNHDT and CDR2 is SITEND in the germline V gene (reference sequence). This CDR3 has 15 amino acids. CDR3 loop: CASSIEGQYYAEQFF. The CDR3 DNA, read in part, is TGTGCCAGCAGTATAGAGGGACAGTACTATGCT.

This clone was seen more than once but under ten times. The gene names given are mouse names. The CDR3 end is not reached by the read, which stops 4 residues before it; the germline J gene fills it in. This sequence joins TRBV13-1 and TRBJ1-2; TRBD1 matches 9 bases. J was trimmed by 4 bases and V by 3 bases; bases with no gene match: 4. Per the germline V gene, CDR1 is NSHNY and CDR2 is SYGAGN. This CDR3 is 14 amino acids long. CDR3 loop: CASSVRDRASDYTF. The part of the CDR3 DNA that was read is TGTGCCAGCAGTGTCCGGGACAGGGCCTCC.

Comments on this clone: The germline and genes are mouse ones. The read ends 4 residues shy of where the CDR3 ends; the end is completed using the germline J gene. The chain links TRBV5 to TRBJ2-2; 8 nucleotides align to TRBD2. The CDR3 sequence is 15 residues long. Germline V gene data show CDR1 as LGHNA and CDR2 as YNLKQL (reference sequence). The V segment lost 4 bases and the J segment 2 bases; nucleotides outside the gene matches: 3. The CDR3 here is CASSRGGANTGQLYF. CDR3 DNA, as far as it was read: TGTGCCAGCAGCCGGGGGGGCGCGAACACCGGG.

This clone has a handful of counts. Gene names follow the mouse nomenclature. The covered CDR3 bases are TGTGCCAGCAGTGCTCGACTGGGGGGTAGTGCAGAA. Its translation is CASSARLGGSAE. The whole CDR3 protein is CASSARLGGSAETLYF. This chain joins TRBV13-1 and TRBJ2-3, with 10 bases lining up with TRBD2. Read sequence stops 4 residues before the CDR3 end, and the germline J gene provides the missing end. With 3 bases clipped from V and 0 bases from J, the junction kept 4 bases outside the gene matches. This CDR3 has 16 residues. CDR1 and CDR2 (germline): NSHNY, SYGAGN.

This clone was seen only a few times. The gene names given are mouse names. The read falls 4 residues short of the CDR3 end, and the missing part is taken from the germline J gene. V usage is TRBV13-1 and J usage is TRBJ2-1; 9 nucleotides line up with TRBD2. In germline, CDR1 is NSHNY, CDR2 SYGAGN. This CDR3 contains 15 residues. Germline trimming cut 4 bases from V and 3 bases from J; bases unmatched to any gene: 5. CDR3 loop: CASSKGLGGYAEQFF. CDR3 DNA, as far as it was read: TGTGCCAGCAGTAAGGGACTGGGCGGCTATGCT.

This clone turned up a few times. The gene names given are mouse names. The read falls 4 residues short of the CDR3 end, and the missing part is taken from the germline J gene. The chain has TRBV19 and TRBJ2-7, with D perhaps matching TRBD2 (7 bases). Germline-derived CDR1 and CDR2 are FNHDT and SITEND (reference sequence). Between the trimmed V and J ends, which lost 4 bases and 0 bases, there was a span of 14 bases. The CDR3 has 15 amino acids. CDR3 DNA, as far as it was read: TGTGCCAGCAGTTTGCTGGGGGCGAGCTCCTAT. Amino acid sequence: CASSLLGASSY. From start to end, the CDR3 is CASSLLGASSYEQYF.

A word on this clone: Gene names are mouse gene names. The sequenced fragment ends 4 residues before the CDR3 boundary, so the rest is inferred from the germline J gene. The chain combines TRBV13-2 with TRBJ2-7; the D gene is possibly TRBD2 (5 bases). Trimming took off 1 base at V and 0 bases at J, with 8 bases between the two ends. Germline V gives CDR1 NNHNN, CDR2 SYGAGS (reference sequence). The CDR3 is 14 residues long. The CDR3 reads CASGDSGNSYEQYF. CDR3 DNA (partial): TGTGCCAGCGGTGATTCTGGGAACTCCTAT.

Concerning this clone itself: Mouse gene names and germline throughout. Read data end 4 residues before the CDR3 end; the end is taken from the germline J gene. The chain joins TRBV13-3 to TRBJ1-2; 9 bases fit TRBD1. Germline CDR1 reads NNHDY; CDR2 reads SYVADS. The CDR3 is 13 amino acids. The V segment lost 6 bases and the J segment 2 bases; nucleotides outside the gene matches: 2. CDR3 loop: CASNDRGNSDYTF. The sequenced CDR3 bases are TGTGCCAGCAACGACAGGGGGAACTCC.

This clone has just a few counts. The genes are named according to mouse. The read gets to within 4 residues of the CDR3 end, and the germline J gene fills in the rest. This chain links TRBV31 with TRBJ1-1, with a tentative D call TRBD1 (6 bases). Germline CDR1 reads GKSSPN; CDR2 reads SITVG. The CDR3 runs to 13 residues. The CDR3: CAWRTFDRTEVFF. The sequenced part of the CDR3 DNA is TGTGCCTGGAGGACCTTCGACAGGACA.

This clone occurred a few times. Any gene name here is a mouse gene name. The read comes to an end 4 residues before the CDR3 does, leaving the germline J gene to fill in the end. The J gene is TRBJ2-2, the V gene TRBV5, with no clear D. The V gene lost 8 bases and the J gene lost 1 base, with 11 bases spanning the gap. From germline, CDR1 is LGHNA and CDR2 YNLKQL (reference sequence). The CDR3 is made up of 14 amino acids. The CDR3 DNA, read in part, is TGTGCCAGCCAGAGACAAAAAAACACCGGG. This gives the protein CASQRQKNTG. The entire CDR3 protein reads CASQRQKNTGQLYF.

As to this clone: The genes and germline here are from mouse. The read terminates 4 residues before the CDR3 end, so the remaining end is supplied by the germline J gene. The gene calls are TRBV5 and TRBJ2-2; TRBD1 matches at 8 bases. Germline CDR1 LGHNA, CDR2 YNLKQL (reference sequence). The CDR3 is made up of 18 amino acids. V shed 0 bases and J 3 bases; nucleotides not matched to a gene: 9. CDR3 DNA, as far as it was read: TGTGCCAGCAGCCAAGAGAGGACAGGGAGGAAGGACACCGGG. It codes for CASSQERTGRKDTG. The CDR3 in its entirety is CASSQERTGRKDTGQLYF.

Worth noting for this clone: All gene names here are mouse names. Read data end 4 residues before the CDR3 end; the end is taken from the germline J gene. The chain links TRBV1 to TRBJ2-7; a possible D gene is TRBD1 (6 bases). The CDR3 totals 14 residues. In germline, CDR1 is NSQYPW, CDR2 LRSPGD (reference sequence). The chain's CDR3 is CTCSADRSGDEQYF. The sequenced part of the CDR3 DNA is TGCACCTGCAGTGCAGATAGGTCAGGGGAT.

This clone was recorded a few times. The gene names given are mouse names. The CDR3 is cut off 4 residues early in the read; its end comes from the germline J gene. The chain has TRBV1 and TRBJ2-3, with D possibly TRBD2 on 7 matching bases. This CDR3 contains 15 residues. Germline V CDR1 and CDR2: NSQYPW, LRSPGD (reference sequence). Deletions cut 3 bases from V and 2 bases from J, with 12 bases between. The CDR3 protein is CTCSAGGRSAETLYF. Partial CDR3 DNA: TGCACCTGCAGTGCTGGGGGGCGCTCTGCAGAA.

This clone was counted a few times. Gene names are the mouse ones. From the germline J gene comes the end of the CDR3, since the read stops 4 residues before it. V is TRBV5 and J is TRBJ1-1, with 12 bases that match TRBD1. The CDR3 totals 17 residues. The germline CDR1 and CDR2 sequences are LGHNA and YNLKQL (reference sequence). Germline trimming cut 0 bases from V and 4 bases from J; bases unmatched to any gene: 6. The CDR3 DNA, read in part, is TGTGCCAGCAGCCAAGATGCGGGACAGGGGGCGGGCACA. It translates to CASSQDAGQGAGT. The entire CDR3 reads CASSQDAGQGAGTEVFF.

This clone was found a few times. Here the gene names and germline are mouse. The CDR3 goes on 4 residues after the read ends, and that part is filled in from the germline J gene. The rearrangement uses TRBV29 and TRBJ2-2; 7 bases are shared with TRBD1. Losses at the gene ends were 10 bases for V and 3 bases for J; bases not matched to a gene: 5. The V gene's germline CDR1 is MSHET and CDR2 SYDVDS. This CDR3 has 13 amino acids. Partial CDR3 DNA: TGTGCTACTACTACAGGGGACACCGGG. Translation: CATTTGDTG. Given in full, the CDR3 is CATTTGDTGQLYF.

Only a few counts were recorded for this clone. The listed genes are named as in mouse. The read terminates 4 residues ahead of where the CDR3 ends, so the germline J gene completes it. V gene TRBV13-1 combines with J gene TRBJ1-2, with D perhaps matching TRBD1 (5 bases). Per the germline V gene, CDR1 is NSHNY and CDR2 is SYGAGN. Trimming shortened V by 0 bases and J by 0 bases, and 9 bases separated the two germline ends. This CDR3 region has 15 residues. The CDR3 protein is CASSDASGTNSDYTF. Incomplete CDR3 DNA: TGTGCCAGCAGTGATGCATCAGGGACAAACTCC.

This clone was counted a few times. Gene and germline names: mouse. Read data end 4 residues before the CDR3 end; the end is taken from the germline J gene. V usage is TRBV13-1 and J usage is TRBJ2-5; D might be TRBD2 (7 bases). Germline CDR1 reads NSHNY; CDR2 reads SYGAGN. Trimming took 4 bases from V and 2 from J, leaving 11 bases between them. This CDR3 has 14 amino acids. The CDR3 is CASSLGAPQDTQYF. CDR3 bases read: TGTGCCAGCAGTCTGGGGGCTCCCCAAGAC.

About this clone: Gene names denote mouse genes. From the germline J gene comes the end of the CDR3, since the read stops 4 residues before it. The V call is TRBV17, the J call TRBJ2-3; tentative D call: TRBD2 (5 bases). The V end lost 4 bases, the J end lost 0 bases, and 8 bases lay between the germline ends. The CDR3 spans 14 residues. In germline, CDR1 is MNHDT, CDR2 YYDKIL. The covered CDR3 bases are TGTGCTAGCAGTAAACTGGCTAGTGCAGAA. Translation gives CASSKLASAE. The CDR3 in full is CASSKLASAETLYF.

To note about this clone: Here the gene names and germline are mouse. The CDR3 is cut off 4 residues early in the read; its end comes from the germline J gene. Other DNA sequences in this specimen translate into the identical CDR3. The chain employs TRBV1 and TRBJ2-5, with 9 bases identical to TRBD2. This CDR3 is 14 amino acids long. CDR1 is NSQYPW and CDR2 is LRSPGD in the germline V gene (reference sequence). CDR3 loop: CTCSADWGKDTQYF. The part of the CDR3 DNA that was read is TGCACCTGCAGTGCCGACTGGGGGAAAGAC.